The entry below describes one TCR beta chain. Libraries were prepared by immunoSEQ multiplex PCR; TCRdb keeps only in-frame clonotypes and omits some of them. The table shows 55,000 to 75,000 clones, with about 90% occurring only once. V was clipped by 5 bases and J by 6 bases; unmatched bases: 10. There are 15 residues in the CDR3. The germline V gene encodes CDR1 MNHNY and CDR2 SVGAGI (reference sequence). The record originates from a study of pediatric ulcerative colitis. The chain is built from TRBV6-6 and TRBJ2-7; 10 bases agree with TRBD1. The TCR was taken from a boy between 10 and 17 years old with severe ulcerative colitis. The material sequenced was blood. The DNA for the CDR3 is TGTGCCAGCAGTCCCCCGACAGGGGGCGCGGGCGAGCAGTACTTC. As protein: CASSPPTGGAGEQYF.